Reported below is one TCR beta chain. Its antigen is still unknown. V was cut by 3 bases and J by 2 bases, with 12 bases left in between. Germline assignment: CDR1 KGHSH and CDR2 LQKENI. The CDR3 spans 15 residues. The data were taken from a study of CD8 T cells in ankylosing spondylitis. Preparation of TCR beta libraries was done by quantitative 5'-RACE with molecular barcodes. One entry per CDR3 protein results from TCRdb running MiXCR on the 5' RACE reads. The sample includes about 24,000 distinct CDR3 sequences, around 17% of them seen just once. Study-wide results and limits: Those disease-linked clones were CD8+; they were also relatively rare in peripheral blood.

The rearrangement joins TRBV18 to TRBJ2-3, with D possibly TRBD1 on 5 matching bases. The sample consisted of blood. The clonotype comes from a male donor with ankylosing spondylitis or in good health (not recorded which). CDR3 sequence (DNA): TGTGCCAGCTCACCTTTCGACAGAAACACAGATACGCAGTATTTT. Amino acid sequence: CASSPFDRNTDTQYF.